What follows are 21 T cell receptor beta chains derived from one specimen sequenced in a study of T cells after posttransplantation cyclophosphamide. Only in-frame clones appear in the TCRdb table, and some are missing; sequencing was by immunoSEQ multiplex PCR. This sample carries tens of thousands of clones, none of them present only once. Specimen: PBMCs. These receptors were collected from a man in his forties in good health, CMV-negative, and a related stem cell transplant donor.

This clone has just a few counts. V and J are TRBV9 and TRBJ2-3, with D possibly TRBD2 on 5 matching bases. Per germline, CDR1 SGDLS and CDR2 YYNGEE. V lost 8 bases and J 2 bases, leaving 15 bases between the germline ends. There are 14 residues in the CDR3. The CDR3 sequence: CASSERRDTDTQYF. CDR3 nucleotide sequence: TGTGCCAGTTCTGAGCGGAGAGACACAGATACGCAGTATTTT.

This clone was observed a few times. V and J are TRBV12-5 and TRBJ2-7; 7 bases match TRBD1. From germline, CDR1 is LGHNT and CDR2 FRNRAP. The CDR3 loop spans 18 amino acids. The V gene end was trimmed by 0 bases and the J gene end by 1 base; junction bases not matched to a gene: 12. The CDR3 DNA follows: TGTGCTAGTGGTTTGGTACGACAGGGTGAGGGTTGGTCCTACGAGCAGTACGTC. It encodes CASGLVRQGEGWSYEQYV.

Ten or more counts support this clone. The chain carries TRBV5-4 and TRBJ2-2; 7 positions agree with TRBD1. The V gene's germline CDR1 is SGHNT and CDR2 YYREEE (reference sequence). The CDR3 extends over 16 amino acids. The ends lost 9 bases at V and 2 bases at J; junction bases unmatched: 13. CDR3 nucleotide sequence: TGTGCCAACTCTGACGGTGGGACAGCTAACACCGGGGAGCTGTTTTTT. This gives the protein CANSDGGTANTGELFF.

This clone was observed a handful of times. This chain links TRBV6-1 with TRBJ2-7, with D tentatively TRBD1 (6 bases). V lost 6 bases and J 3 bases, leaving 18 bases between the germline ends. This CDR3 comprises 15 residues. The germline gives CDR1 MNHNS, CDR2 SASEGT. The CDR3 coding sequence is TGTGCCAGCAGCCGCGAGTGGGGGCCGGACTACGAGCAGTACTTC. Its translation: CASSREWGPDYEQYF.

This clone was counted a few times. The CDR3 DNA reads TGTGCCAGCAGCCCCAACCCCCTGACTAGCGGGAGGTCCCAAGAGACCCAGTACTTC. Protein: CASSPNPLTSGRSQETQYF. The V gene is TRBV9, the J gene TRBJ2-5; 13 bases agree with TRBD2. Unmatched junction bases numbered 13, after V lost 4 bases and J lost 1 base. The CDR3 contains 19 residues. Germline V CDR1 and CDR2: SGDLS, YYNGEE.

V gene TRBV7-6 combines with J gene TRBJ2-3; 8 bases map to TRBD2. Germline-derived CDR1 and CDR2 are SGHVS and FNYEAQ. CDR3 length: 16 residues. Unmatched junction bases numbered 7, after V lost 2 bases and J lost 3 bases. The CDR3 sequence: CASSLWAASGTDTQYF. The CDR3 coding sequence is TGTGCCAGCAGCTTATGGGCGGCTAGCGGGACAGATACGCAGTATTTT.

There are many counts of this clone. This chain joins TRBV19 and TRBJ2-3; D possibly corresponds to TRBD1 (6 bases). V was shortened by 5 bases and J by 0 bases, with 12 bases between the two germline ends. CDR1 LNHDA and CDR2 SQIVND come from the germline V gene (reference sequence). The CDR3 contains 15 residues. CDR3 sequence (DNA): TGTGCCAGTAGTCAGCAGACAGGTAGCACAGATACGCAGTATTTT. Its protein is CASSQQTGSTDTQYF.

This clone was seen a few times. CDR3 in amino acids: CASSLRGPSTDTQYF. The CDR3 DNA reads as TGTGCCAGCAGCCTCAGGGGCCCTAGCACAGATACGCAGTATTTT. The rearrangement joins TRBV5-4 to TRBJ2-3, with D possibly matching TRBD1 (6 bases). The length of the CDR3 is 15 residues. Trimming took 4 bases from V and 0 from J, leaving 12 bases between them. The V gene's germline CDR1 is SGHNT and CDR2 YYREEE (reference sequence).

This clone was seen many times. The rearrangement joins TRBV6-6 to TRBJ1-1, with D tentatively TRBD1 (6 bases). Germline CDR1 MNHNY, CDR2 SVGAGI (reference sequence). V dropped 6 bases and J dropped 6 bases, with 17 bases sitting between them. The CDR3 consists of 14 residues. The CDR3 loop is CASSLAGDGAEAFF. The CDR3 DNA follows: TGTGCCAGCAGCCTCGCAGGGGATGGGGCTGAAGCTTTCTTT.

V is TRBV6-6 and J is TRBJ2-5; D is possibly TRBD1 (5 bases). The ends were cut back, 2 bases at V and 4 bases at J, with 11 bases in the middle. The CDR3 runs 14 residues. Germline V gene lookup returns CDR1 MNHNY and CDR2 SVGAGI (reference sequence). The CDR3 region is CASSYGAISETQYF. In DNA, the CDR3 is TGTGCCAGCAGTTACGGGGCGATTTCAGAGACCCAGTACTTC.

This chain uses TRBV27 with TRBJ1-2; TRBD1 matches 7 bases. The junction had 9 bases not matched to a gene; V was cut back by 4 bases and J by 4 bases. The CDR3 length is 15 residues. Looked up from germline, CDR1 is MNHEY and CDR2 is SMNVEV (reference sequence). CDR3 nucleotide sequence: TGTGCCAGCAGTTCCCGGGACAGAGACCCCTATGGCTACACCTTC. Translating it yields CASSSRDRDPYGYTF.

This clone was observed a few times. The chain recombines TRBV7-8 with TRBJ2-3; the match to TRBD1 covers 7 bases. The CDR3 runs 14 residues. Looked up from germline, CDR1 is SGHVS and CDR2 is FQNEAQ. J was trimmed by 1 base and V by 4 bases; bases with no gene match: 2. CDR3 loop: CASSSGTGTDTQYF. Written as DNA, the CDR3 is TGTGCCAGCAGCTCCGGGACAGGCACAGATACGCAGTATTTT.

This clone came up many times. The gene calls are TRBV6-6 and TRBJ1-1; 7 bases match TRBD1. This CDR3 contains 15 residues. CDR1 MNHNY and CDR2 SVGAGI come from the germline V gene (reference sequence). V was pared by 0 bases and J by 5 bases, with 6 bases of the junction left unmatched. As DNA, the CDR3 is TGTGCCAGCAGTTACTCTAGCGCAGGGGGGACTGAAGCTTTCTTT. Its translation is CASSYSSAGGTEAFF.

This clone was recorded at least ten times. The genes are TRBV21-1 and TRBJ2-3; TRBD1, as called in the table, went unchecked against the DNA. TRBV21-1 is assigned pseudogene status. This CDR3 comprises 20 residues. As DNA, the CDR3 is TGTGCCAGCAGCAATCCCCTAAACGCTTTACAGGGGGCTAGCACAGATACGCAGTATTTT. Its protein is CASSNPLNALQGASTDTQYF.

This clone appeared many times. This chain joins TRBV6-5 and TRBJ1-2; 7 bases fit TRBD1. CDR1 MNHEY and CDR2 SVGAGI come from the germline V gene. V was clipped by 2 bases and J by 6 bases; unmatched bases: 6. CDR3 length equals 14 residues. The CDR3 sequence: CASSYLGQSDGYTF. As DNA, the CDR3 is TGTGCCAGCAGTTACCTGGGACAGTCAGATGGCTACACCTTC.

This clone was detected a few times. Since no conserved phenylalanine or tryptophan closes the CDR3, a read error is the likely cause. The CDR3 DNA reads TGTGCCAGTAGTATTTGGAACGACATGAACACTGAAGCTTTCCTT. Translating gives CASSIWNDMNTEAFL. The chain links TRBV19 to TRBJ1-1; unclear D gene. In germline, CDR1 is LNHDA, CDR2 SQIVND (reference sequence). Deletions cut 3 bases from V and 0 bases from J, with 11 bases between. The CDR3 totals 15 residues.

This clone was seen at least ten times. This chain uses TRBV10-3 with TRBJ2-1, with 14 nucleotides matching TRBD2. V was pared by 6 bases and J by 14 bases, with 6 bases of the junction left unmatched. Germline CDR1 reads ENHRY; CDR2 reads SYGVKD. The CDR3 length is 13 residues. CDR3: CAIRGTSGSREFF. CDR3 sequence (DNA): TGTGCCATCAGGGGGACTAGCGGGAGTCGAGAGTTCTTC.

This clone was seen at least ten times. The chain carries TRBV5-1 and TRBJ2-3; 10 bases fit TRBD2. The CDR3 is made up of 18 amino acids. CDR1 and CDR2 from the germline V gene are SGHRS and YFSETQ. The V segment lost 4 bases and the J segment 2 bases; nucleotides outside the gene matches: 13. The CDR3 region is CASSPGLAGASFTDTQYF. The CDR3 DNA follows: TGCGCCAGCAGCCCGGGGCTAGCGGGGGCCTCCTTCACAGATACGCAGTATTTT.

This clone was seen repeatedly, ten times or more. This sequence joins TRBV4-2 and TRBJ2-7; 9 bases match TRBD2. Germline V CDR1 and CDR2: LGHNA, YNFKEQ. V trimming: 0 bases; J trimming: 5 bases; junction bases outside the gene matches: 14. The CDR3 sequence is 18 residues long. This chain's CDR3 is CASSQDPSGATVSHEQYF. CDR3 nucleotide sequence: TGTGCCAGCAGCCAAGATCCTAGCGGGGCCACCGTTTCCCACGAGCAGTACTTC.

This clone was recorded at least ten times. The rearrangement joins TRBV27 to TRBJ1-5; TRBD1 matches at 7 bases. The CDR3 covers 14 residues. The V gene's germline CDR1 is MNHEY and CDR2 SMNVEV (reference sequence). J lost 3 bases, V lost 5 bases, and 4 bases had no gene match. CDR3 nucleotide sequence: TGTGCCAGCAGTCAGGGGGTGAACAATCAGCCCCAGCATTTT. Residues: CASSQGVNNQPQHF.

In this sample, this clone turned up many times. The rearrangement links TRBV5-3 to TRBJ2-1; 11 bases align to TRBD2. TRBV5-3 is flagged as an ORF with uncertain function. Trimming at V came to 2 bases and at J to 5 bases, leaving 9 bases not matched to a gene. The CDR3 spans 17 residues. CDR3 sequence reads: CARSLFLAGGPHNEQFF. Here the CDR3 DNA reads TGTGCCAGAAGCTTATTTTTAGCGGGAGGGCCACACAATGAGCAGTTCTTC.